This note documents a single T cell receptor (beta chain) sequence. Its binding antigen is unknown. Within one base of it there is no much larger clone, and no base qualities were kept. The record originates from a study of shared clonotypes between healthy human individuals (dated by TCRdb to about 2020). Broadly, across the study: The cohort comprised a couple of women and a few men aged 18 to 49 years. Per donor, three plates each were used for CD4 naive and CD4 memory, two for CD8 naive, and one for CD8 memory. Between about 0.9 and 9 billion PBMCs per donor were obtained by leukapheresis. Different laboratories and diverse techniques were used to prepare libraries and sequence TCR repertoires, to increase sequencing depth and limit assay-specific biases. Blood TCR repertoires of roughly 5 healthy adults were deeply sequenced to estimate repertoire size and the extent of clonotype sharing between individuals.

Findings and caveats that apply to the study as a whole: Because the study included a small number of donors, the genetic and exposure-history diversity represented was limited. Around 5% of naive CD4, 3.5% of naive CD8, about 2.1% of memory CD4, and 0.35% to 0.4% of memory CD8 clonotypes were shared across a few donors. Clonotypes shared by all four sorted-subset donors showed higher generation probabilities than non-shared clonotypes. Even with the large sequencing depth, rarefaction of the sorted-subset datasets indicated that sequencing was incomplete. Sampling was limited to blood, and TCR repertoires in tissue likely differ from TCR repertoires in blood. Estimated clonotype richness was generally larger for naive than for memory subsets. Based on pairwise subsampling, the degree of clonotype sharing among donors was expected to be affected by sequencing depth.

Based on the germline V gene (reference sequence), the CDR1 and CDR2 sequences are LNHNV and YYDKDF. Including cysteine and phenylalanine, the CDR3 has 15 amino acids. Only CDR3 DNA is held: 45 bases, read in frame from base 1. Trimming leaves V shorter by 0 bases and J shorter by 5 bases, with the junction holding 3 bases beyond the gene matches. Using the deep immunoSEQ assay, TCR CDR3 regions were amplified from genomic DNA by multiplex PCR. For each cell subset, the extracted genomic DNA was distributed evenly across all wells of several immunoSEQ 96-well plates, and each plate served as one replicate. For sorted subsets, each replicate PCR was loaded with about 0.2 ug genomic DNA, equivalent to about 33,000 T cell genomes. Purified libraries were measured with a Qubit 3.0 fluorometer, size-checked on a Bioanalyzer 2100, and measured again with the KAPA Library Quantification kit. A separate single-read 150-cycle Illumina NextSeq 550 flow cell was used to sequence each immunoSEQ 96-well plate. For the original study's pipeline: Because the immunoSEQ output included only junctional sequences and no quality scores, the filtering could not be the same as the filtering used for full-length reads. Sequences were annotated with PyIR, a Python wrapper for IgBLAST v1.9, using IMGT germline references to assign V/J genes and CDR3. Reads were filtered out if the reads had weak V/J assignments (E-value above 1e-6), no CDR3, stop codons, out-of-frame junctions, or ambiguous translated residues. V3J clonotypes were defined as sequences sharing an identical inferred V gene, J gene, and CDR3 amino acid sequence. Percentage overlap between repertoires was calculated by dividing the number of shared unique clonotypes by the size of the smaller repertoire. Repertoire richness was assessed with RTK rarefaction, the Chao1 estimator, and Recon v2.1 estimates of unobserved clonotypes. Generation probabilities were computed with OLGA for all TCRbeta clonotypes obtained by the gDNA method from several donors. Sourced from immuneACCESS, this table was stored by TCRdb with only in-frame sequences that have V and J called. A share of the clones is absent; for the studies checked, an unresolved V gene accounts for under half, and the remainder has no known explanation. That table furnishes V, J and clone size, whereas the DNA furnished D and trimming. Counted in this sample were around 1.5 million clones; 95% to 99% of them appeared once. Of the sample, about 0.45% is held by the ten largest clones.

Healthy HIV-negative adults with no recently reported acute infections or vaccinations were included as donors. All donors were Caucasian adults living in Nashville, Tennessee, USA. CD4+ T cells were enriched by magnetic negative selection, after which naive cells were positively selected on CD45RA and the negative fraction was taken as the memory subset. After blood collection by leukapheresis, PBMCs were isolated using Ficoll-Histopaque density gradient centrifugation and then cryopreserved in the vapor phase of liquid nitrogen. Analytical flow cytometry was used to check the purity and quantity of every magnetically sorted T cell population. Genomic DNA was isolated from each sorted fraction and quantified by UV absorbance on a Nanodrop 2000c.

The sequence was collected from a man under 40 in good health. The V gene is TRBV15 and the J gene is TRBJ1-4; 7 bases in the junction line up with TRBD1. Sample: naive CD4+ T cells sorted from blood. Per the publication, the cell subset or site label means: CD45RA+ positively selected. The bases are TGTGCCACCAGCAGAGATTTGACAGGGAATGAAAAACTGTTTTTT. It specifies CATSRDLTGNEKLFF.